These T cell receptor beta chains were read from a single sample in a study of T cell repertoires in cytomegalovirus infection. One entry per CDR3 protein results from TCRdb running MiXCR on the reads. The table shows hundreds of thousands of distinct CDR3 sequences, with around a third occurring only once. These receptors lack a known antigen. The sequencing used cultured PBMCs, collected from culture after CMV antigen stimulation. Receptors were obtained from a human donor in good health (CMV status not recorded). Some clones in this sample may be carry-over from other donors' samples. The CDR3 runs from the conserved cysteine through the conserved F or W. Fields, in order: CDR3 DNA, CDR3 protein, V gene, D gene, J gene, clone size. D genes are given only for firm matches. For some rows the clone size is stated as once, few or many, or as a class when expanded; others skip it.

CDR3 DNA: TGTGCCAGCATGGGAGACATGAACACTGAAGCTTTCTTT
CDR3 protein: CASMGDMNTEAFF
V gene: TRBV7-2
D gene: .
J gene: TRBJ1-1
clone size: many

CDR3 DNA: TGCGCCAGCAGCCAAGTTATTAGCGGGAGAGGAGAGCAGTACTTC
CDR3 protein: CASSQVISGRGEQYF
V gene: TRBV4-1
D gene: TRBD2
J gene: TRBJ2-7
clone size: .

CDR3 DNA: TGCGCCAGCAGTACAAGCGGGAGTACCGAGCAGTACTTC
CDR3 protein: CASSTSGSTEQYF
V gene: TRBV5-1
D gene: TRBD2
J gene: TRBJ2-7
clone size: .

CDR3 DNA: TGTGCCATCAGGGACAGAAACTACGAGCAGTACTTC
CDR3 protein: CAIRDRNYEQYF
V gene: TRBV10-3
D gene: .
J gene: TRBJ2-7
clone size: .

CDR3 DNA: TGTGCCAGCAGCCTACAGGGGGCTGGGGCAGATACGCAGTATTTT
CDR3 protein: CASSLQGAGADTQYF
V gene: TRBV7-6
D gene: TRBD1
J gene: TRBJ2-3
clone size: few

CDR3 DNA: TGTGCCAGCACCCCGGGGATGGGGGGTAACTACAATGAGCAGTTCTTC
CDR3 protein: CASTPGMGGNYNEQFF
V gene: TRBV5-4
D gene: .
J gene: TRBJ2-1
clone size: few

CDR3 DNA: TGTGCCAGCAGCAAGGGACACCGCTACGAGCAGTACTTC
CDR3 protein: CASSKGHRYEQYF
V gene: TRBV7-6
D gene: .
J gene: TRBJ2-7
clone size: .

CDR3 DNA: TGTGCCAGCAGCCCCGGGACAGGGTATTTCGGAGAGACCCAGTACTTC
CDR3 protein: CASSPGTGYFGETQYF
V gene: TRBV3-1
D gene: TRBD1
J gene: TRBJ2-5
clone size: .

CDR3 DNA: TGTGCTACCTCAGAGGGTTGGGGGGCAGAGACCCAGTACTTC
CDR3 protein: CATSEGWGAETQYF
V gene: TRBV27
D gene: .
J gene: TRBJ2-5
clone size: .

CDR3 DNA: TGTGCCAGCAGTGATAGGGACAGTAATCAGCCCCAGCATTTT
CDR3 protein: CASSDRDSNQPQHF
V gene: TRBV2
D gene: TRBD1
J gene: TRBJ1-5
clone size: many

CDR3 DNA: TGTGCCAGCAGTACCCTGACGGGAGGTGGGAACATTCAGTACTTC
CDR3 protein: CASSTLTGGGNIQYF
V gene: TRBV6-8
D gene: TRBD2
J gene: TRBJ2-4
clone size: .

CDR3 DNA: TGTGCCAGCACCGAAGACACGTTTTACTATGGCTACACCTTC
CDR3 protein: CASTEDTFYYGYTF
V gene: TRBV7-2
D gene: .
J gene: TRBJ1-2
clone size: few